These T cell receptor beta chains were read from a single sample in a study of blood T cells in healthy people across ages. TCRdb passed the 5' RACE reads through MiXCR, listing each CDR3 protein once. The table shows roughly 1,700,000 distinct CDR3 sequences, with about 30% occurring only once. The specimen sequenced was blood. Receptor source: a woman aged 25 to 39 in good health. CDR3s include the opening cysteine and the closing phenylalanine or tryptophan. Fields, in order: clone size, J gene, V gene, D gene, CDR3 protein, CDR3 DNA. The D gene is left open where the match is weak. Clone sizes are given selectively: once, few, many, or a class where the clone is expanded.

clone_size: -; j_call: TRBJ2-3; v_call: TRBV9; d_call: TRBD2; cdr3_aa: CTSSFREVAGGKDTQYF; cdr3_nt: TGTACCAGCAGCTTCCGAGAAGTAGCGGGGGGTAAAGATACGCAGTATTTT
clone_size: -; j_call: TRBJ2-1; v_call: TRBV5-1; d_call: TRBD2; cdr3_aa: CASSRTSGLRRNEQFF; cdr3_nt: TGCGCCAGCAGCCGTACTAGCGGCCTTAGAAGGAATGAGCAGTTCTTC
clone_size: -; j_call: TRBJ2-5; v_call: TRBV12-3/TRBV12-4; d_call: TRBD2; cdr3_aa: CASSFVSSGYNEQYF; cdr3_nt: TGTGCCAGCAGTTTCGTCTCTAGCGGTTACAATGAGCAGTACTTC
clone_size: -; j_call: TRBJ2-1; v_call: TRBV9; d_call: -; cdr3_aa: CASSLETGRNEQFF; cdr3_nt: TGTGCCAGCAGCCTAGAGACAGGCCGCAATGAGCAGTTCTTC
clone_size: -; j_call: TRBJ2-3; v_call: TRBV5-1; d_call: TRBD2; cdr3_aa: CASSLGSSGSIDTQYF; cdr3_nt: TGCGCCAGCAGCTTAGGCTCTAGCGGGAGTATAGATACGCAGTATTTT
clone_size: few; j_call: TRBJ2-5; v_call: TRBV20-1; d_call: -; cdr3_aa: CSAAGGTGEETQYF; cdr3_nt: TGCAGTGCTGCCGGAGGTACAGGAGAAGAGACCCAGTACTTC
clone_size: -; j_call: TRBJ2-3; v_call: TRBV13; d_call: TRBD2; cdr3_aa: CASSLGPRSGGPAQYF; cdr3_nt: TGTGCCAGCAGCTTAGGCCCGAGGAGCGGGGGTCCTGCTCAGTATTTT
clone_size: -; j_call: TRBJ2-1; v_call: TRBV4-3; d_call: -; cdr3_aa: CASSQGWVDNEQFF; cdr3_nt: TGCGCCAGCAGCCAAGGTTGGGTAGACAATGAGCAGTTCTTC
clone_size: -; j_call: TRBJ2-7; v_call: TRBV20-1; d_call: TRBD1; cdr3_aa: CSAGQGTHHEQYF; cdr3_nt: TGCAGTGCGGGACAGGGGACACACCACGAGCAGTACTTC
clone_size: few; j_call: TRBJ1-2; v_call: TRBV5-1; d_call: -; cdr3_aa: CASSPRGRDYGYTF; cdr3_nt: TGCGCCAGCAGTCCCCGGGGGCGCGACTATGGCTACACCTTC